This T cell receptor beta chain was recovered during a study of T cells in Graves' hyperthyroidism and ophthalmopathy. General observations from the study: Peripheral blood also featured most of the thyroid clonotypes expanded above 0.001. From stable hyperthyroidism, ophthalmopathy was separated by a 13 V-J model.

In the case of this clonotype: Its antigen remains unidentified.

Amplification of TCR beta CDR3 regions was performed using RNA transcripts as template. The HTBI primer set was used in a first-round RT-PCR of the TCR CDR3. Using its own MiXCR run on the multiplex PCR reads, TCRdb lists one record per CDR3 protein. Of 300,000 to 350,000 distinct CDR3 sequences detected, more than 11% appear once; the ten largest clones hold around 23%. Germline V gene data show CDR1 as MDHEN and CDR2 as SYDVKM. The CDR3 is made up of 15 amino acids. V shed 6 bases and J 4 bases; nucleotides not matched to a gene: 10. The TCR comes from a woman under 40 with Graves' hyperthyroidism. This chain connects TRBV28 to TRBJ2-5, with 8 bases fitting TRBD1. The sequenced material came from blood. CDR3 DNA: TGTGCCAGCAGACCCAGACAGGGGTGGGGAGAGACCCAGTACTTC. As protein: CASRPRQGWGETQYF.